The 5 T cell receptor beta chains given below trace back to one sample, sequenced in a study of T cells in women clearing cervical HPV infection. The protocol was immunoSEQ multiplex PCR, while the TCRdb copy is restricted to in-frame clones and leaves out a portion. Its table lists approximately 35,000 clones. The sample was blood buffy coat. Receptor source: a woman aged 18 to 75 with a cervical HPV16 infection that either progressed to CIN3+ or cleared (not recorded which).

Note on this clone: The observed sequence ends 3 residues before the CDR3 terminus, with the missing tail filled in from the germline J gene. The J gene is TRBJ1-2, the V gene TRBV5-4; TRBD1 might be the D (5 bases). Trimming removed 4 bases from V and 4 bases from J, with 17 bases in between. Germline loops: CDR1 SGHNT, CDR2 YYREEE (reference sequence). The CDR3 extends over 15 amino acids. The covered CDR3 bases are TGTGCCAGCAGCGCCAAAGGAGGGGCCATCTATGGC. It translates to CASSAKGGAIYG. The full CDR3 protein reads CASSAKGGAIYGYTF.

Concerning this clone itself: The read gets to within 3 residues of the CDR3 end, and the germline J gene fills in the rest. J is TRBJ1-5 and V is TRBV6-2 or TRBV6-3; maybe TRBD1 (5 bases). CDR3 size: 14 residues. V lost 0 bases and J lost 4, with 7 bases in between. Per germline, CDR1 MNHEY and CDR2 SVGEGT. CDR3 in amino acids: CASSYSGGNQPQHF. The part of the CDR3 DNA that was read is TGTGCCAGCAGTTACTCCGGGGGGAATCAGCCC.

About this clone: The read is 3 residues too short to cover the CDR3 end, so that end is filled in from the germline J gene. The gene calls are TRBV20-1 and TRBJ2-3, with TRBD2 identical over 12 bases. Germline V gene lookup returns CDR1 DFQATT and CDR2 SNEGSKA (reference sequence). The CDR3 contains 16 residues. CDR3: CSARDPSGRAGGTQYF. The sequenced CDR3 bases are TGCAGTGCTAGGGACCCTAGCGGGAGGGCCGGGGGGACG.

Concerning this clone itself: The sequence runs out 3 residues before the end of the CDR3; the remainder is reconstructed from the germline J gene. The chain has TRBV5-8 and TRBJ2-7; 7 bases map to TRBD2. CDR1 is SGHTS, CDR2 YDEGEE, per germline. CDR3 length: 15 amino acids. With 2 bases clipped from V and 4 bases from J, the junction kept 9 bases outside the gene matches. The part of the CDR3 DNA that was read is TGTGCCAGCAGCTTCGGTGCTAGCGGCCCTTACGAG. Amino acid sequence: CASSFGASGPYE. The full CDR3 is CASSFGASGPYEQYF.

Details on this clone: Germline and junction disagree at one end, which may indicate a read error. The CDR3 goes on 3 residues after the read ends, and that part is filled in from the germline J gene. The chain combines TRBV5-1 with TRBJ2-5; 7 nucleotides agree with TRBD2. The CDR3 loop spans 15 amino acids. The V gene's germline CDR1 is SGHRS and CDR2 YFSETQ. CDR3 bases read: TGCGACAGCAGCATGGGACTACCGAGTTTAGGGACC. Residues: CDSSMGLPSLGT. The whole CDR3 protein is CDSSMGLPSLGTQYF.